The clone carrying this T cell receptor beta chain showed up many times. The V end lost 2 bases, the J end lost 7 bases, and 9 bases lay between the germline ends. Germline V gives CDR1 ENHRY, CDR2 SYGVKD. This CDR3 has 12 residues. Through Arm-PCR of CDR3 regions and iRepertoire HTBI primers, TCR beta libraries were built. MiXCR, applied by TCRdb to the multiplex PCR reads, yields one record per CDR3 protein. The sample gives more than 450,000 distinct CDR3 sequences, around 13% of which show up once; 8% to 10% is in the top ten. The entry originates in a study of regulatory T cells in long-lasting Graves disease. As for time point: newly diagnosed GD, antithyroid drugs for less than 3 months. There was RNA extracted from PBMCs, and the TCR library was made from it. It was an endocrinology department in Xi'an, China, that provided the patients. These data also featured in a second study, about T cells in Graves' hyperthyroidism and ophthalmopathy.

This receptor was identified in a woman in her 30s with Graves disease. Material: peripheral blood mononuclear cells (PBMCs), obtained at new diagnosis, from a patient treated with antithyroid drugs. The J gene is TRBJ2-7, the V gene TRBV10-3; D is tentatively TRBD1 or TRBD2 (6 bases each). CDR3 DNA: TGTGCCATCAGTGAGAGGGGGGAGGAGCAGTACTTC. It yields the protein CAISERGEEQYF.